Here is one TCR beta chain with its context. This record comes from a study of blood T cells in healthy people across ages. For the second PCR, which ran for about 6 to 11 cycles, a sample-barcoded 5' primer and a J-beta primer mix were used. MiXCR, run by TCRdb on the 5' RACE reads, gives a single entry per CDR3 protein. Of 1.5 million or so distinct CDR3 sequences in the sample, about 42% were seen once. V lost 4 bases to trimming and J lost 14 bases, with 6 bases between them. This CDR3 has 9 amino acids. The material sequenced was blood. The gene calls are TRBV12-3 or TRBV12-4 and TRBJ2-4; TRBD2 might be the D (5 bases). The clonotype comes from a woman between 18 and 29 years old in good health. The CDR3 DNA sequence: TGTGCCAGCAGTTCCGGGGAGTACTTC. Residues: CASSSGEYF.